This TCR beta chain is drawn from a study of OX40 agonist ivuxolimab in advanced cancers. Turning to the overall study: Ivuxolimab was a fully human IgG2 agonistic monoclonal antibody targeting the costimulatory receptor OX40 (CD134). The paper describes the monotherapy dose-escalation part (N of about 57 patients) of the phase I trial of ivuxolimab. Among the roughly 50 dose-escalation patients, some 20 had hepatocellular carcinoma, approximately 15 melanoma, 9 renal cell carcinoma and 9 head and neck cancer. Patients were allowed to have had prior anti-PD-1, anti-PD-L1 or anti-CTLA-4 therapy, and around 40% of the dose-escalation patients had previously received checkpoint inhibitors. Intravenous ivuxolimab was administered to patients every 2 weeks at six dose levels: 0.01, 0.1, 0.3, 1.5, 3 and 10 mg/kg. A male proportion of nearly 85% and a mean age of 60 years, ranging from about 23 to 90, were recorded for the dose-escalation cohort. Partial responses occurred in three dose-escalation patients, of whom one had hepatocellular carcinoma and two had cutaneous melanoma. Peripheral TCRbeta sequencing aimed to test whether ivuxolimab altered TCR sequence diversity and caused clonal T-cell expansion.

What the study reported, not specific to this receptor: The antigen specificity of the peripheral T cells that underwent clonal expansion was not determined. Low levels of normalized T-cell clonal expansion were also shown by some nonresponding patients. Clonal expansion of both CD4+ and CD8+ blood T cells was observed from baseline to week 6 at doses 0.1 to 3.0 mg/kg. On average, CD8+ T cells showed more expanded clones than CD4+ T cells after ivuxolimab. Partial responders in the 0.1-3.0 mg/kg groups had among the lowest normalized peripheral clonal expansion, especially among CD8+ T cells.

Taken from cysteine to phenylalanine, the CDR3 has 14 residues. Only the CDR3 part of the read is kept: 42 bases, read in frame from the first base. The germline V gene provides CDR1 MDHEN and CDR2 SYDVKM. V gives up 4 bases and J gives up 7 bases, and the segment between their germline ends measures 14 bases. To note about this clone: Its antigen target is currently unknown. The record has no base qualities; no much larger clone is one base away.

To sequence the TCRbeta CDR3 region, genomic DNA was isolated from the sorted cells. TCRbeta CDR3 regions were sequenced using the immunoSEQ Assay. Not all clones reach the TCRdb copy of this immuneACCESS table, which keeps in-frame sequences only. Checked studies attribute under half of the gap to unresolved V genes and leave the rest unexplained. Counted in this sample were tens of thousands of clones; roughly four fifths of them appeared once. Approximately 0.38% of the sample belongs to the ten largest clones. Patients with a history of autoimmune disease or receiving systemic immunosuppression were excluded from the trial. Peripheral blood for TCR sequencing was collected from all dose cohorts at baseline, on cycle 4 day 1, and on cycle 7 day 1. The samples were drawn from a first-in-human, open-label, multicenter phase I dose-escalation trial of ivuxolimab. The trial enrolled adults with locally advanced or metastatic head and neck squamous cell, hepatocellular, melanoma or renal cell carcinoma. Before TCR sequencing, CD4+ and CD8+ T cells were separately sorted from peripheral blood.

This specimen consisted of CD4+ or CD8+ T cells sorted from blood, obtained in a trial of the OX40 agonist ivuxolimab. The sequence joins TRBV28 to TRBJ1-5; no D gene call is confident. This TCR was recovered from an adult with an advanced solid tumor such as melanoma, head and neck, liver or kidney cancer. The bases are TGTGCCAGCAGTTCCCCGAGGAAAGGGCAGCCCCAGCATTTT. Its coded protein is CASSSPRKGQPQHF.